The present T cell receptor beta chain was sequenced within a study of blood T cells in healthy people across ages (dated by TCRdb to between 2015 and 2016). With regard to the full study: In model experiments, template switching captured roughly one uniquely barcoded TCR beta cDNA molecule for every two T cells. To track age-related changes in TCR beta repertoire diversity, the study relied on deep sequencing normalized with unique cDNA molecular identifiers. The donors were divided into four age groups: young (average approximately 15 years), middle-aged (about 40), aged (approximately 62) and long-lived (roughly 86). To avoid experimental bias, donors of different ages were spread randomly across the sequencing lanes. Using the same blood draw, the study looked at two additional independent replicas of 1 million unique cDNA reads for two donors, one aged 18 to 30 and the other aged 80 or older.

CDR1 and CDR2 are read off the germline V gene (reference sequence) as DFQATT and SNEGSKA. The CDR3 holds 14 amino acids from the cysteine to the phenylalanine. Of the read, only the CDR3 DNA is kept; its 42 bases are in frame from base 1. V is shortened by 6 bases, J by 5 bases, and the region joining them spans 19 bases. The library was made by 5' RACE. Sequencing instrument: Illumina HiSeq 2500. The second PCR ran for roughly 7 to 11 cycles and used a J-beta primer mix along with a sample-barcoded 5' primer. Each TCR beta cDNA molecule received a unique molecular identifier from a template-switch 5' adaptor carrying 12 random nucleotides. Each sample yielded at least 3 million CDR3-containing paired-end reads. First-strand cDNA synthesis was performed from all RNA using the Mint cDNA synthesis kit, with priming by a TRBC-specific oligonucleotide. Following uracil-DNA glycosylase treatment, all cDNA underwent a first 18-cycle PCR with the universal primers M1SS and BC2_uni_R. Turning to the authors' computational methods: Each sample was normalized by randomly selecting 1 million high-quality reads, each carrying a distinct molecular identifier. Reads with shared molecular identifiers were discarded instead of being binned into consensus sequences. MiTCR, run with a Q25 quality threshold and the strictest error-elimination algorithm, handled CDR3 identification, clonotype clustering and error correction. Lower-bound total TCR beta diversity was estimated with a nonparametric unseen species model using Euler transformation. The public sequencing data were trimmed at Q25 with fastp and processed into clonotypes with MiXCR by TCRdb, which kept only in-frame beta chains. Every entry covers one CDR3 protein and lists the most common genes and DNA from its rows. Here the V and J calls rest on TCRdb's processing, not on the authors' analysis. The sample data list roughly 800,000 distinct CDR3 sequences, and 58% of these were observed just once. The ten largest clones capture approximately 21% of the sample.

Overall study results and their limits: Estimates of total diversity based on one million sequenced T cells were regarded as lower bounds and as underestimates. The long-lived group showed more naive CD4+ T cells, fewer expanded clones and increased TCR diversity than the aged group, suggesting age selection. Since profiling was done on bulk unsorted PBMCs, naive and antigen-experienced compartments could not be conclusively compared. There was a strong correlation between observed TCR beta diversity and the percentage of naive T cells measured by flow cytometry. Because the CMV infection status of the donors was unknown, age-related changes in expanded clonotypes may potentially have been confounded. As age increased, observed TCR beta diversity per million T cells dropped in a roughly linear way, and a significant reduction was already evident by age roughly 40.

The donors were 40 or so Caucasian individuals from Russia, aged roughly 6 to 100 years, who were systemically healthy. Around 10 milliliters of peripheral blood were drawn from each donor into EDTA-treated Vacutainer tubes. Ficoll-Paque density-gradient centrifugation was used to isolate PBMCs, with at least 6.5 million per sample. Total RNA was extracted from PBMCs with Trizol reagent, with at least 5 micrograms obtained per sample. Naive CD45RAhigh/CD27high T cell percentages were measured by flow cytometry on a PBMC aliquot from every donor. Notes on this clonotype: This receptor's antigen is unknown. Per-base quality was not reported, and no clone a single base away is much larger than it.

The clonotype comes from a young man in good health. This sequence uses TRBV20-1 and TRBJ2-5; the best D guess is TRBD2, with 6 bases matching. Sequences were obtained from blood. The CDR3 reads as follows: CSAAGTDSPETQYF. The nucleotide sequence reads TGCAGTGCCGCCGGGACTGACTCCCCGGAGACCCAGTACTTC.